This record concerns one TCR beta chain sequence. Its antigen specificity is not known. No much larger clonotype is one base removed from it; base qualities were not supplied. This sample was taken from a study of cytomegalovirus exposure and HLA in healthy donors (TCRdb year 2017). Broadly, across the study: According to an earlier analysis of 450 to 650 of the donors, 150 million to 200 million T cells yielded approximately 120 million unique TCR beta sequences and approximately 280 Gb of sequence data. In a later analysis, previously published TCR beta repertoires from some 640 donors were re-analyzed and high-resolution HLA genotyping was added so that TCR occurrence patterns could be studied. The genetic ancestry cluster associated with self-reported Caucasian donors included roughly four fifths of the 300 to 450 genotyped donors. An early release that covered roughly 600 HLA-typed donors contained approximately 300 gigabases of sequencing data and tens of millions of unique TCR sequences. The study profiled the T cell repertoires of more than 500 subjects by immunosequencing and related them to cytomegalovirus serostatus. Roughly 5 DR-DQ haplotypes were handled as single units for association and clustering, since linkage in the cohort was strong. In an earlier analysis of 587 of the donors, high-throughput TCR beta sequencing was used to judge whether each TCR beta V gene segment behaved as functional or pseudogenic. The number of typed donors differed by locus: about 620-640 for A, B, C, DRB1 and DQB1; 500 to 550 for DQA1; some 610 for DPA1; and about 450 for DPB1. A later genetic analysis took genome-wide SNP genotypes for about 65% of the roughly 670 donors and used that subset as a discovery cohort. The aim of the study was to test whether cataloging public T cell receptors could identify signatures of past pathogen exposure. Donor age, sex, ethnicity and CMV serostatus were compiled alongside the repertoire data. Among roughly 370 genotyped donors of the cohort, an average of approximately 230,000 unique TCR beta nucleotide sequences were sequenced per donor, roughly 20% of them non-productive. All discovery cohort repertoires had been generated using a single sequencing platform. To predict cytomegalovirus infection status, the study brought together high-throughput TCR immunosequencing, statistical association of individual TCRs with disease status, and machine learning. Both class I and class II loci were covered by HLA typing, at four-digit resolution. Along with the approximately 700-subject first cohort, a separate validation cohort of about 110 different subjects was used. In the later analysis, no new phenotypic data were used to find candidate immune exposures; instead, reliance was placed on TCR beta sequences and their occurrence across donors.

The library was made by the immunoSEQ multiplex PCR assay. A mixture of 60 forward primers for TCR Vbeta segments and 13 reverse primers for TCR Jbeta segments was used in the multiplex PCR. The CDR3 region of rearranged TCR beta genes was amplified from genomic DNA by a multiplex PCR assay. The Illumina HiSeq System was used to sequence the amplified TCR beta libraries as 87-base-pair reads. On the authors' methods: In a later analysis, around 80 million unique TCR beta chains were counted across the 500 to 850 repertoires, and roughly 9.9 million of these chains were shared by at least two donors. Raw reads were error-corrected and collapsed into unique sequences with a nearest-neighbor algorithm that merged closely related sequences to remove PCR and sequencing errors. V, D and J gene segments were assigned by aligning CDR3 sequences to IMGT reference sequences. Each retained sequence needed at least a six-nucleotide match to both a V gene segment and a J gene segment. A rearrangement counted as productive if the CDR3 had no stop codons and remained in frame with V and J, and every other rearrangement counted as non-productive. CDR3 was defined according to IMGT convention as the region running from the second conserved V-encoded cysteine to the conserved J-encoded phenylalanine. The earlier analysis of 550 to 650 of the donors excluded any sequence lacking an unambiguous match to a single V gene segment. An earlier analysis of about 590 of the donors classified V segments as functional when productive rearrangements were above 56.7% and as segregating when the standard deviation between donors was above 5%. To diagnose cytomegalovirus status from the catalog of TCR beta chain sequences, a statistical classification framework was built. In a later analysis, V and J genes were assigned by comparing TCR nucleotide sequences against IMGT/GENE-DB human TR gene sequences. Using the TCRdist pipeline, a later analysis assigned CDR3 sequences along with most-parsimonious VDJ recombination scenarios. In a later analysis, every TCR beta chain was defined by the combination of its CDR3 amino acid sequence and its V-gene family, and reads without a unique V-gene family were dropped. In a later analysis, some 600 highly shared, low-generation-probability nucleotide sequences were removed to address suspected cross-contamination and a sequencing artifact. In a later analysis, a clonal expansion index for each public chain was calculated from normalized within-repertoire ranks of inferred template counts. In a later analysis, generation probabilities were computed with a VDJ recombination model fitted to out-of-frame rearrangements, and the resulting probabilities were checked against IGoR. A later analysis scored TCR-TCR, TCR-HLA and TCR-CMV co-occurrence with hypergeometric tests, applying a repertoire-size bias correction to TCR pairs. To estimate false discovery rates, a later analysis permuted the HLA or CMV assignments 20 times. A later analysis grouped co-occurring TCRs with DBSCAN, adding TCRdist sequence similarity when clustering within HLA-allele-positive subsets. Co-occurrence clustering excluded repertoires with fewer than 30,000 or more than 120,000 public chains, plus five with anomalous nucleotide sharing. The source is immuneACCESS, and TCRdb retained only in-frame sequences with V and J called. Part of the clones is not carried over; for the studies checked, unresolved V genes explain less than half of this, and the remainder is unexplained. For V, J and clone size, that table is used; D and trimming come from the DNA. A total of 200,000 or so clones appear in this sample, about 83% of them only once. About 5.6% of the sample goes to the ten largest clones.

The investigation overall reported the following: V-gene and J-gene trimming of TCR beta chains was associated with a missense DCLRE1C variant in a later genetic analysis, and the association was replicated in an independent cohort. Because counts were too low, roughly 17 rarely observed V segments, including chromosome 9 orphons, were left out of the earlier analysis of 587 of the donors. A further reported finding was that TCR beta sequences accurately predicted the HLA-A and HLA-B alleles for most subjects in the first cohort. In the study, approximately 160 TCR beta chains were listed as associated with cytomegalovirus. Most TCR sequences were observed very rarely across donors, whereas some public TCRs were present in many individuals. A cluster of highly shared sequence variants was judged likely to be a technical artifact of the sequencing pipeline. The classifier was reported to diagnose cytomegalovirus status with high specificity and sensitivity in both the original cohort and the validation cohort. This cohort had only TCR beta chains sequenced, and the lack of alpha or paired-chain data limited which features could be detected. Broadly in line with IMGT annotations, most TCR beta V segments showed up in productive rearrangements about 87% or about 30% of the time in an earlier analysis of approximately 600 of the donors. Sequencing depth was assumed to be roughly uniform across donors in the presence/absence analyses, though that assumption may not hold. According to a later analysis, most CMV-associated TCR beta chains appeared to be HLA-restricted, and the HLA associations seemed to be driven largely by CMV exposure. According to a later genetic analysis, donors in an Asian-associated ancestry cluster had fewer N-insertions in productive TCRs than the approximately 700-donor mean. The authors suggested that the approach could potentially be extended to other disease states and immunological phenotypes. Linkage disequilibrium might explain the correlated functional status among segregating V segments, but an unknown experimental factor could not be excluded. A later analysis found that HLA-associated TCR beta chains were more clonally expanded and had lower generation probabilities than equally common non-associated chains. Several of the top co-occurrence clusters appeared to be linked to parvovirus B19, influenza, CMV and Epstein-Barr virus, according to a later analysis. In a later analysis, some 17,000 TCR beta sequences were associated with specific HLA alleles at a false discovery rate of 0.05. In a later analysis, the rate of TCR association differed among HLA loci, with DRB1 alleles having the most associated TCRs and HLA-C alleles having the fewest. Three of the identified cytomegalovirus-associated TCR beta chains were confirmed in vitro to be specific for cytomegalovirus antigens. Immune exposure information for the cohort was limited to CMV serostatus. When HLA alleles, especially DR and DQ, strongly co-occurred, attributing TCR associations to individual alleles was difficult. Because some donors lacked HLA typing at each locus, the association tests relied only on the typed subset.

The cohort consisted of 600 to 750 healthy bone marrow donors. All cohort members were sampled while nominally healthy, although unrecorded immune exposures were likely present. The donor tested CMV seropositive, placing the donor among the 310 or so seropositive members of the cohort. Each donor provided a peripheral blood sample, and peripheral blood mononuclear cells were used for TCR beta sequencing. Genomic DNA extraction from the blood cell samples was performed with the Qiagen DNeasy Blood Extraction Kit. Sequenced: PBMCs. The receptor comes from a woman aged 25 to 39 in good health and CMV-seropositive.

For the CDR3, the sequence is CASSLEWGQTYEQYF. The DNA sequence follows: TGTGCCAGCAGCTTAGAGTGGGGCCAAACCTACGAGCAGTACTTC. The chain is made from TRBV11-2 and TRBJ2-7; the D segment could be TRBD1, given 5 matching bases. The CDR3 sequence holds 15 residues, the cysteine and phenylalanine included. Of the read, only the CDR3 DNA is kept; its 45 bases are in frame from base 1. From a lookup of the germline V gene, CDR1 and CDR2 are SGHAT and FQNNGV. V is cut by 0 bases and J by 2 bases, and the space between the germline ends is 11 bases.